This is a list of T cell receptor beta chains from one sample in a study of blood T cells in healthy people across ages. TCRdb analysed the 5' RACE reads with MiXCR anew, one entry per CDR3 protein. In the table there are fewer than 1,000,000 distinct CDR3 sequences, more than 35% of which are singletons. Sequences were obtained from blood. The receptors were sampled from a man older than 75 in good health. The CDR3 runs from the conserved cysteine through the conserved F or W. D genes are given only for firm matches. Where a row states a size, it is once, few, many or the class of an expanded clone; other rows omit it.

D gene: .
V gene: TRBV7-2
clone size: few
J gene: TRBJ2-3
CDR3 DNA: TGTGCCAGCAGCCAAGACCAATCTAGCGATACGCAGTATTTT
CDR3 protein: CASSQDQSSDTQYF

D gene: TRBD2
V gene: TRBV20-1
clone size: .
J gene: TRBJ2-2
CDR3 DNA: TGCAGTGCTAATAGCGGGAGGGCATTCGGGGAGCTGTTTTTT
CDR3 protein: CSANSGRAFGELFF

D gene: TRBD2
V gene: TRBV20-1
clone size: .
J gene: TRBJ2-1
CDR3 DNA: TGCAGTGCTAGCCTCAAACGCGCACTAGCGGGAGTATATGAGCAGTTCTTC
CDR3 protein: CSASLKRALAGVYEQFF

D gene: .
V gene: TRBV20-1
clone size: .
J gene: TRBJ1-5
CDR3 DNA: TGCAGTGCTAGAAGTCCAGGGGCCTTATATCAGCCCCAGCATTTT
CDR3 protein: CSARSPGALYQPQHF

D gene: TRBD1
V gene: TRBV20-1
clone size: .
J gene: TRBJ2-7
CDR3 DNA: TGCAGTGCTAGACTGGGGACAGGGGCTACCTACGAGCAGTACTTC
CDR3 protein: CSARLGTGATYEQYF

D gene: TRBD1
V gene: TRBV9
clone size: .
J gene: TRBJ2-3
CDR3 DNA: TGTGCCAGCAGCGCTGGACAGGGCCCAGATACGCAGTATTTT
CDR3 protein: CASSAGQGPDTQYF

D gene: TRBD2
V gene: TRBV6-2/TRBV6-3
clone size: .
J gene: TRBJ2-1
CDR3 DNA: TGTGCCAGCAGTTACTCTGCGGGGGTGGGGTCGGATGAGCAGTTCTTC
CDR3 protein: CASSYSAGVGSDEQFF

D gene: .
V gene: TRBV12-3/TRBV12-4
clone size: medium-sized
J gene: TRBJ2-7
CDR3 DNA: TGTGCCAGCAGTTTAGTAGTGACGAACTACGAGCAGTACTTC
CDR3 protein: CASSLVVTNYEQYF

D gene: .
V gene: TRBV12-3/TRBV12-4
clone size: few
J gene: TRBJ2-4
CDR3 DNA: TGTGCCAGCAGTTTTGTCGAGGGTGGAAACATTCAGTACTTC
CDR3 protein: CASSFVEGGNIQYF

D gene: TRBD1
V gene: TRBV24-1
clone size: .
J gene: TRBJ2-5
CDR3 DNA: TGTGCCACCCGTCGACAGGGGTTGCAAGAGACCCAGTACTTC
CDR3 protein: CATRRQGLQETQYF

D gene: TRBD1
V gene: TRBV20-1
clone size: .
J gene: TRBJ2-1
CDR3 DNA: TGCAGTGCGGCTAGACAGGGATCCTCCTACGAGCAGTTCTTC
CDR3 protein: CSAARQGSSYEQFF

D gene: TRBD2
V gene: TRBV20-1
clone size: few
J gene: TRBJ2-1
CDR3 DNA: TGCAGTGCTAGACCCCCTAGCGGAGGTAACAATGAGCAGTTCTTC
CDR3 protein: CSARPPSGGNNEQFF

D gene: .
V gene: TRBV12-3/TRBV12-4
clone size: .
J gene: TRBJ1-6
CDR3 DNA: TGTGCCAGCAGTCCTGGAGGGGCTAAGATTTCACCCCTCCACTTT
CDR3 protein: CASSPGGAKISPLHF

D gene: .
V gene: TRBV6-1
clone size: .
J gene: TRBJ2-7
CDR3 DNA: TGTGCCAGCAGTCGTTTGTATCGGTCAGGGACCTACGAGCAGTACTTC
CDR3 protein: CASSRLYRSGTYEQYF

D gene: .
V gene: TRBV3-1
clone size: .
J gene: TRBJ2-2
CDR3 DNA: TGTGCCAGCAGCCCAACCAGGGCCGCCGGGGAGCTGTTTTTT
CDR3 protein: CASSPTRAAGELFF

D gene: .
V gene: TRBV27
clone size: few
J gene: TRBJ2-5
CDR3 DNA: TGTGCCAGCAGTTTAAGCTGGAGGGGGGAGACCCAGTACTTC
CDR3 protein: CASSLSWRGETQYF

D gene: .
V gene: TRBV10-3
clone size: few
J gene: TRBJ1-4
CDR3 DNA: TGTGCCATCAGTGATGGCGAAAAACTGTTTTTT
CDR3 protein: CAISDGEKLFF

D gene: .
V gene: TRBV5-1
clone size: .
J gene: TRBJ1-1
CDR3 DNA: TGCGCCAGCAGTACCTCCGGGACGAACACTGAAGCTTTCTTT
CDR3 protein: CASSTSGTNTEAFF

D gene: .
V gene: TRBV30
clone size: few
J gene: TRBJ1-5
CDR3 DNA: TGTGCCTGGAGTGGGGGTCTGGGGGATCAGCCCCAGCATTTT
CDR3 protein: CAWSGGLGDQPQHF

D gene: .
V gene: TRBV7-2
clone size: .
J gene: TRBJ2-2
CDR3 DNA: TGTGCCAGCAGCTTATTCAGCATGGGCACCGGGGAGCTGTTTTTT
CDR3 protein: CASSLFSMGTGELFF

D gene: .
V gene: TRBV10-3
clone size: .
J gene: TRBJ2-1
CDR3 DNA: TGTGCCATCAGTGAGTCCCAAGGATCAGGGTACAATGAGCAGTTCTTC
CDR3 protein: CAISESQGSGYNEQFF

D gene: .
V gene: TRBV27
clone size: .
J gene: TRBJ2-3
CDR3 DNA: TGTGCCAGTTCGTCATCGATCCTATCCGGCGATACGCAGTATTTT
CDR3 protein: CASSSSILSGDTQYF

D gene: .
V gene: TRBV19
clone size: .
J gene: TRBJ2-6
CDR3 DNA: TGTGCCAGTGAACCGACTCCTGGGGCCAACGTCCTGACTTTC
CDR3 protein: CASEPTPGANVLTF

D gene: .
V gene: TRBV6-2/TRBV6-3
clone size: .
J gene: TRBJ2-7
CDR3 DNA: TGTGCCAGCAGCTCCCGGGCCGGACAGCCCTACGAGCAGTACTTC
CDR3 protein: CASSSRAGQPYEQYF

D gene: TRBD1
V gene: TRBV28
clone size: .
J gene: TRBJ1-5
CDR3 DNA: TGTGCCAGCGGAGAGACAGGGGCGCGGAATCAGCCCCAGCATTTT
CDR3 protein: CASGETGARNQPQHF

D gene: TRBD1
V gene: TRBV4-3
clone size: .
J gene: TRBJ2-1
CDR3 DNA: TGCGCCAGCAGCCAAGATCTTGGGACAGGTGCGAAGACCCAGTTCTTC
CDR3 protein: CASSQDLGTGAKTQFF

D gene: .
V gene: TRBV6-5
clone size: .
J gene: TRBJ1-2
CDR3 DNA: TGTGCCACCTTCCGGGGGTCCCTTGGCTATGGCTACACCTTC
CDR3 protein: CATFRGSLGYGYTF

D gene: .
V gene: TRBV20-1
clone size: .
J gene: TRBJ2-3
CDR3 DNA: TGCAGTGCTCGCTCCTCTTTCGGAGCAGGGCGCACAGATACGCAGTATTTT
CDR3 protein: CSARSSFGAGRTDTQYF

D gene: TRBD1
V gene: TRBV24-1
clone size: many
J gene: TRBJ2-5
CDR3 DNA: TGTGCCACCAGTGATTTGCGAGGGGGCGCGGATTTAGAGACCCAGTACTTC
CDR3 protein: CATSDLRGGADLETQYF

D gene: .
V gene: TRBV7-2
clone size: .
J gene: TRBJ2-1
CDR3 DNA: TGTGCCAGCAGCTTCGGCAGGGGGAGGAATGAGCAGTTCTTC
CDR3 protein: CASSFGRGRNEQFF

D gene: .
V gene: TRBV15
clone size: .
J gene: TRBJ2-4
CDR3 DNA: TGTGCCACCAGCAGAACCAGGGTTACCCTAGCCAAAAACATTCAGTACTTC
CDR3 protein: CATSRTRVTLAKNIQYF

D gene: .
V gene: TRBV7-2
clone size: few
J gene: TRBJ2-7
CDR3 DNA: TGTGCCAGCAGCTCTGACGGACAGCGAAACGAGCAGTACTTC
CDR3 protein: CASSSDGQRNEQYF

D gene: TRBD1
V gene: TRBV5-1
clone size: few
J gene: TRBJ2-1
CDR3 DNA: TGCGCCAGCAGCGGTGACAGGGCCAATGAGCAGTTCTTC
CDR3 protein: CASSGDRANEQFF

D gene: TRBD1
V gene: TRBV2
clone size: few
J gene: TRBJ1-4
CDR3 DNA: TGTGCCAGCAGGGGGACAGCTAATGAAAAACTGTTTTTT
CDR3 protein: CASRGTANEKLFF

D gene: TRBD2
V gene: TRBV20-1
clone size: .
J gene: TRBJ2-1
CDR3 DNA: TGCAGTGCTTACAAAAGCGGGAAGTACAATGAGCAGTTCTTC
CDR3 protein: CSAYKSGKYNEQFF

D gene: .
V gene: TRBV7-2
clone size: few
J gene: TRBJ2-5
CDR3 DNA: TGTGCCAGCAGCTCCCCAAGGGGGGGCTACGAGACCCAGTACTTC
CDR3 protein: CASSSPRGGYETQYF

D gene: .
V gene: TRBV6-6
clone size: .
J gene: TRBJ2-7
CDR3 DNA: TGTGCCAGCCGGGGGCGGACCTACGAGCAGTACTTC
CDR3 protein: CASRGRTYEQYF

D gene: TRBD1
V gene: TRBV2
clone size: .
J gene: TRBJ1-4
CDR3 DNA: TGTGCCAGCAGTACCGGGACAGGGGCCGTAAAGGGAGAAAAACTGTTTTTT
CDR3 protein: CASSTGTGAVKGEKLFF

D gene: .
V gene: TRBV28
clone size: .
J gene: TRBJ2-5
CDR3 DNA: TGTGCCAGCAGTTTTGACGGGGTCAACCAAGAGACCCAGTACTTC
CDR3 protein: CASSFDGVNQETQYF

D gene: TRBD2
V gene: TRBV12-3/TRBV12-4
clone size: many
J gene: TRBJ2-1
CDR3 DNA: TGTGCCAGCAGTCCAGCGGGAGGGACCCACAATGAGCAGTTCTTC
CDR3 protein: CASSPAGGTHNEQFF

D gene: TRBD1
V gene: TRBV7-9
clone size: .
J gene: TRBJ2-3
CDR3 DNA: TGTGCCAGCAGCCAGGGACAGGGGGACGCAGATACGCAGTATTTT
CDR3 protein: CASSQGQGDADTQYF

D gene: TRBD2
V gene: TRBV16
clone size: few
J gene: TRBJ2-1
CDR3 DNA: TGTGCCAGCAGCCAACCCGGGGAGGGCAATGAGCAGTTCTTC
CDR3 protein: CASSQPGEGNEQFF

D gene: TRBD2
V gene: TRBV6-1
clone size: .
J gene: TRBJ2-3
CDR3 DNA: TGTGCCAGCAGTGAATTACCTAGCGGGGTTAGCACAGATACGCAGTATTTT
CDR3 protein: CASSELPSGVSTDTQYF

D gene: TRBD1
V gene: TRBV4-2
clone size: .
J gene: TRBJ1-1
CDR3 DNA: TGTGCCAGCAGCCAAGAGTTGGACAGGAACGCTGAAGCTTTCTTT
CDR3 protein: CASSQELDRNAEAFF

D gene: TRBD2
V gene: TRBV7-2
clone size: many
J gene: TRBJ2-3
CDR3 DNA: TGTGCCAGCAGCTCCGGACTAGCGTACACAGATACGCAGTATTTT
CDR3 protein: CASSSGLAYTDTQYF

D gene: .
V gene: TRBV4-1
clone size: .
J gene: TRBJ1-2
CDR3 DNA: TGCGCCAGCAGCCAAGATGTCACAGGGCCTGGCTACACCTTC
CDR3 protein: CASSQDVTGPGYTF

D gene: TRBD1
V gene: TRBV11-3
clone size: .
J gene: TRBJ2-1
CDR3 DNA: TGTGCCAGCAGCCCCAGCCGGGGACAGATACAGTTCTTC
CDR3 protein: CASSPSRGQIQFF

D gene: .
V gene: TRBV11-2
clone size: .
J gene: TRBJ2-1
CDR3 DNA: TGTGCCAGCAGCTTGGGCATCGGATTAGCGGACTACAATGAGCAGTTCTTC
CDR3 protein: CASSLGIGLADYNEQFF